The 21 T cell receptor beta chains below all came from one sample that was sequenced in a study of control samples from healthy donors and cancer patients. The repertoire was sequenced with immunoSEQ multiplex PCR; TCRdb's copy has only in-frame clones and lacks some. The sample holds about 410,000 clones, over 75% seen once. The sequenced material came from PBMCs. The receptor source for this set is a man aged 35-49 years with head and neck cancer.

This clone was counted once. The chain employs TRBV19 and TRBJ1-2, with 8 bases lining up with TRBD1. J lost 1 base, V lost 3 bases, and 7 bases had no gene match. The germline CDR1 and CDR2 sequences are LNHDA and SQIVND (reference sequence). The CDR3 runs 16 residues. CDR3 sequence (DNA): TGTGCCAGTAGTATCAACGCAGGGGGCCTTAACTATGGCTACACCTTC. This sequence encodes CASSINAGGLNYGYTF.

This sequence joins TRBV3-1 (or the pseudogene TRBV3-2) and TRBJ1-1; a possible D gene is TRBD1 (6 bases). From germline, CDR1 is LGHDT and CDR2 YNNKEL (reference sequence). CDR3 length: 15 amino acids. Trimming took off 1 base at V and 8 bases at J, with 17 bases between the two ends. CDR3 DNA sequence: TGTGCCAGCAGCCAAGGTATAAGATTTGGACAGGAAGCTTTCTTT. As protein: CASSQGIRFGQEAFF.

This clone was observed a single time. The chain couples TRBV9 to TRBJ2-7; a weak D match, TRBD1 (6 bases). The CDR3 loop spans 15 amino acids. Trimming pared 0 bases from V and 5 bases from J, leaving 15 bases between. Germline loops: CDR1 SGDLS, CDR2 YYNGEE. CDR3 coding DNA: TGTGCCAGCAGCGTAGGGGGGCAGGGGTTCAACGAGCAGTACTTC. This gives the protein CASSVGGQGFNEQYF.

The chain links TRBV11-2 to TRBJ1-5; no clear D. Trimming removed 5 bases from V and 0 bases from J, with 11 bases in between. CDR3 length equals 15 residues. Germline V gene lookup returns CDR1 SGHAT and CDR2 FQNNGV. The CDR3: CASSPGLYSNQPQHF. CDR3 sequence (DNA): TGTGCCAGCAGCCCCGGGCTCTATAGCAATCAGCCCCAGCATTTT.

The chain uses TRBV27 and TRBJ1-6, with D possibly TRBD1 on 5 matching bases. Trimming shortened V by 7 bases and J by 6 bases, and 10 bases separated the two germline ends. Germline-derived CDR1 and CDR2 are MNHEY and SMNVEV (reference sequence). CDR3 size: 13 residues. The CDR3: CASTGAVNSPLHF. The CDR3 DNA follows: TGTGCCAGCACTGGGGCAGTTAATTCACCCCTCCACTTT.

CDR3 sequence: CASSYSSGEEGYGYTF. For the CDR3, the DNA is TGTGCCAGCAGTTACTCGTCAGGGGAGGAAGGGTATGGCTACACCTTC. The chain uses TRBV6-6 and TRBJ1-2; D is possibly TRBD1 (6 bases). The germline V gene encodes CDR1 MNHNY and CDR2 SVGAGI (reference sequence). The CDR3 consists of 16 residues. The V and J ends lost 0 bases and 5 bases respectively, with 16 bases between them.

This chain uses TRBV19 with TRBJ2-7; no definite D call. This CDR3 has 20 amino acids. Trimming took off 0 bases at V and 5 bases at J, with 29 bases between the two ends. CDR1 is LNHDA and CDR2 is SQIVND in the germline V gene (reference sequence). Here the CDR3 reads CASSIESTPSGYDEVNEQYF. The CDR3 DNA reads TGTGCCAGTAGTATAGAGAGTACCCCATCCGGGTATGATGAGGTTAACGAGCAGTACTTC.

This clone was observed a handful of times. The rearrangement links TRBV28 to TRBJ2-5; no definite D call. This CDR3 is built from 13 residues. Trimming cost V 0 bases and J 6 bases, with 8 bases left between them. Germline CDR1 reads MDHEN; CDR2 reads SYDVKM. CDR3 region: CASSLWESKTQYF. DNA for the CDR3: TGTGCCAGCAGTTTATGGGAGTCCAAGACCCAGTACTTC.

The rearrangement uses TRBV27 and TRBJ2-7; 7 bases match TRBD1. This CDR3 spans 13 amino acids. The ends lost 4 bases at V and 3 bases at J; junction bases unmatched: 3. Germline CDR1 is MNHEY and CDR2 is SMNVEV (reference sequence). The CDR3 nucleotides read TGTGCCAGCAGTTCGAGACAGGGCTACGAGCAGTACTTC. It specifies CASSSRQGYEQYF.

J is TRBJ2-5 and V is TRBV10-1; D remains unclear. Deletions cut 2 bases from V and 4 bases from J, with 2 bases between. CDR3 length: 11 amino acids. Germline-derived CDR1 and CDR2 are WNHNN and SYGVQD (reference sequence). CDR3 region: CASSERETQYF. The CDR3, as DNA: TGCGCCAGCAGTGAGAGAGAGACCCAGTACTTC.

This chain uses TRBV5-1 with TRBJ1-5; 7 bases map to TRBD1. The CDR3 covers 13 residues. Germline V lookup: CDR1 SGHRS, CDR2 YFSETQ. The V and J ends lost 4 bases and 6 bases, in that order; junction bases with no gene match: 4. The CDR3 is CASSPGQSQPQHF. The CDR3 nucleotides are TGCGCCAGCAGCCCGGGACAGAGTCAGCCCCAGCATTTT.

This clone was recorded only once. The genes are TRBV2 and TRBJ2-7; 11 bases agree with TRBD1. The CDR3 consists of 12 residues. J was trimmed by 3 bases and V by 11 bases; bases with no gene match: 3. Germline CDR1 is SNHLY and CDR2 is FYNNEI. CDR3 loop: CAFGTGGYEQYF. CDR3 DNA sequence: TGTGCCTTCGGGACAGGGGGCTACGAGCAGTACTTC.

This clone appeared a single time. The genes are TRBV10-1 and TRBJ2-3; D is unclear. V was clipped by 2 bases and J by 1 base, with 13 bases between them. CDR3 length equals 16 residues. Per the germline V gene, CDR1 is WNHNN and CDR2 is SYGVQD (reference sequence). The CDR3 region has the DNA TGCGCCAGCAGTGAGGGAAGGGCCGGCGGCACAGATACGCAGTATTTT. This sequence encodes CASSEGRAGGTDTQYF.

This chain uses TRBV7-9 with TRBJ2-1; 12 bases agree with TRBD2. Germline CDR1 SEHNR, CDR2 FQNEAQ (reference sequence). This CDR3 spans 15 amino acids. V lost 3 bases, J lost 4 bases, and 1 base stayed unmatched. CDR3: CASSLLAGGYNEQFF. The CDR3 coding sequence is TGTGCCAGCAGCTTGCTAGCGGGGGGGTACAATGAGCAGTTCTTC.

V is TRBV5-1 and J is TRBJ1-3; D ambiguous. CDR3 length: 15 residues. V was pared by 0 bases and J by 1 base, with 8 bases between. Germline values: CDR1 SGHRS, CDR2 YFSETQ. The CDR3 sequence: CASSLDRQSGNTIYF. CDR3 DNA sequence: TGCGCCAGCAGCTTGGATCGGCAATCTGGAAACACCATATATTTT.

The chain has TRBV3-1 (or the pseudogene TRBV3-2) and TRBJ2-7; 8 bases match TRBD2. Looked up from germline, CDR1 is LGHDT and CDR2 is YNNKEL (reference sequence). CDR3 length: 15 residues. With V trimmed by 5 bases and J by 6 bases, 12 bases remained unmatched. The CDR3 DNA sequence: TGTGCCAGCAGCTCTCCGGGACTAGTTATCCGCGAGCAGTACTTC. The encoded protein is CASSSPGLVIREQYF.

The J gene is TRBJ2-7, the V gene TRBV7-2; 10 bases fit TRBD1. This CDR3 is built from 18 residues. The V gene end was trimmed by 5 bases and the J gene end by 3 bases; junction bases not matched to a gene: 16. Germline-derived CDR1 and CDR2 are SGHTA and FQGNSA. CDR3 protein: CASSHLGGRGQGLYEQYF. In DNA, the CDR3 is TGTGCCAGCAGCCACCTGGGGGGGAGGGGACAGGGGCTCTACGAGCAGTACTTC. Variable domain in full (rest from reference TRBV7-2 and TRBJ2-7): GAGVSQSPSNKVTEKGKDVELRCDPISGHTALYWYRQSLGQGLEFLIYFQGNSAPDKSGLPSDRFSAERTGGSVSTLTIQRTQQEDSAVYLCASSHLGGRGQGLYEQYFGPGTRLTVT.

The chain joins TRBV4-3 to TRBJ2-3; 9 bases are a match to TRBD2. V shed 0 bases and J 1 base; nucleotides not matched to a gene: 2. Germline V CDR1 and CDR2: LGHNA, YSLEER. The CDR3 consists of 16 residues. CDR3 region: CASSQDVAGGTDTQYF. The CDR3 region has the DNA TGCGCCAGCAGCCAAGACGTAGCGGGGGGCACAGATACGCAGTATTTT.

The rearrangement links TRBV19 to TRBJ2-3; D gene unclear. Germline loops: CDR1 LNHDA, CDR2 SQIVND (reference sequence). Trimming removed 3 bases from V and 7 bases from J, with 14 bases in between. The CDR3 contains 14 residues. This CDR3 is CASSILRLPNTQYF. The CDR3 DNA follows: TGTGCCAGTAGTATCCTAAGACTGCCTAATACGCAGTATTTT.

The chain carries TRBV12-1 and TRBJ1-1; no DNA check was done on the table's D call, TRBD1. TRBV12-1 is a known pseudogene. The CDR3 spans 16 residues. This CDR3 reads CASSFPKQEPNTEAFF. In DNA, the CDR3 is TGTGCCAGCAGCTTCCCAAAACAGGAGCCGAACACTGAAGCTTTCTTT.

The V and J genes are TRBV15 and TRBJ2-5, with D perhaps matching TRBD1 or TRBD2 (6 bases each). The CDR3 loop spans 14 amino acids. The V and J ends lost 1 base and 3 bases respectively, with 9 bases between them. The germline V gene has CDR1 LNHNV and CDR2 YYDKDF (reference sequence). The CDR3 DNA sequence: TGTGCCACCAGCAGAGCGGAGGGGGAAGAGACCCAGTACTTC. Residues: CATSRAEGEETQYF.